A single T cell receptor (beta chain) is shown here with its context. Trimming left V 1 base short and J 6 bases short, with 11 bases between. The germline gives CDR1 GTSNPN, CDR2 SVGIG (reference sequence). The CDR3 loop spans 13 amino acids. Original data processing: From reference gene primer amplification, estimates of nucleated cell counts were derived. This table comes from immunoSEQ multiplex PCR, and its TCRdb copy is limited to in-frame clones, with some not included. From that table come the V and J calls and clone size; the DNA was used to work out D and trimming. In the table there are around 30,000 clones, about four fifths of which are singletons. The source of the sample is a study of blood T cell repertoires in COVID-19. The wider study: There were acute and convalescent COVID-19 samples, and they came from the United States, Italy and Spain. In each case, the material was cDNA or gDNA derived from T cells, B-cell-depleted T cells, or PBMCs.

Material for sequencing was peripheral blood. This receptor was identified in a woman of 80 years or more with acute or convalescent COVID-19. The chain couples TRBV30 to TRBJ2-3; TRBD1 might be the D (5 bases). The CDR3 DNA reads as TGTGCCTGGAGTGATGGGAAGGGGGATACGCAGTATTTT. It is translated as CAWSDGKGDTQYF.